These 18 T cell receptor beta chains were sequenced from one sample in a study of identical twins. TCRdb re-called the 5' RACE reads with MiXCR, one entry per CDR3 protein. There are 250,000 or so distinct CDR3 sequences in the sample; 7% to 8.5% occur only once, and more than 5% lies in the top ten. These same data were also listed under a study on yellow fever vaccine responses in identical twins.

Sequences were obtained from CD8+ T cells sorted from blood. These receptor sequences come from a woman aged 18-35 years in good health.

This clonotype was picked up a small number of times. The CDR3 is CASSVGWDRGYNEQFF. The CDR3 nucleotides are TGTGCCAGCAGCGTAGGATGGGACAGGGGCTACAATGAGCAGTTCTTC. The J gene is TRBJ2-1, the V gene TRBV9, with 10 bases aligning to TRBD1. The CDR3 covers 16 residues. In germline, CDR1 is SGDLS, CDR2 YYNGEE. V trimming: 0 bases; J trimming: 3 bases; junction bases outside the gene matches: 3.

Ten or more counts support this clonotype. The chain is built from TRBV27 and TRBJ2-5; D possibly corresponds to TRBD2 (5 bases). Trimming shortened V by 5 bases and J by 1 base, and 20 bases separated the two germline ends. The CDR3 loop spans 17 amino acids. Germline values: CDR1 MNHEY, CDR2 SMNVEV (reference sequence). DNA for the CDR3: TGTGCCAGCAGTCCCCCCATGGGAGAGCCCTCCCAAGAGACCCAGTACTTC. Its translation: CASSPPMGEPSQETQYF.

A note on this clonotype: A much larger clone is a single base away; this may be a read error. This rearrangement joins TRBV5-8 to TRBJ2-1; 10 bases agree with TRBD2. The CDR3 is 17 residues long. In germline, CDR1 is SGHTS, CDR2 YDEGEE. The CDR3, as DNA: TGTACCAGCAGCGCGCAAGGACTAGCGGTCTCCTACAATGAGCAGTTCTTC. It encodes CTSSAQGLAVSYNEQFF. Filled out from reference TRBV5-8 and TRBJ2-1, the complete variable domain reads EAGVTQSPTHLIKTRGQQATLRCSPISGHTSVYWYQQALGLGLQFLLWYDEGEERNRGNFPPRFSGRQFPNYSSELNVNALELEDSALYLCTSSAQGLAVSYNEQFFGPGTRLTVL.

This clonotype was found a few times. This chain connects TRBV7-9 to TRBJ2-7, with a tentative D call TRBD1 (6 bases). The CDR3 covers 14 residues. Deletions cut 0 bases from V and 3 bases from J, with 9 bases between. Germline loops: CDR1 SEHNR, CDR2 FQNEAQ (reference sequence). The CDR3 nucleotides read TGTGCCAGCAGCTTAGCGGTAGGGGGCTACGAGCAGTACTTC. Its protein is CASSLAVGGYEQYF.

This clonotype was seen only a few times. The chain has TRBV28 and TRBJ1-4; a possible D gene is TRBD1 (5 bases). Germline lookup yields CDR1 MDHEN and CDR2 SYDVKM. Trimming cost V 2 bases and J 7 bases, with 17 bases left between them. CDR3 length: 16 amino acids. In DNA form, the CDR3 reads TGTGCCAGCAGTTTACTATTCGGCAGGGAGGTTGAAAAACTGTTTTTT. Translated, it gives CASSLLFGREVEKLFF.

CDR3 coding DNA: TGCGCCAGCAGCCAAGGGGCAGAATATTACAATGAGCAGTTCTTC. Its translation: CASSQGAEYYNEQFF. The J gene is TRBJ2-1, the V gene TRBV4-1; D remains unclear. The V and J ends lost 1 base and 4 bases respectively, with 11 bases between them. The CDR3 length is 15 residues. CDR1 and CDR2 from the germline V gene are MGHRA and YSYEKL.

This clonotype was picked up a small number of times. This rearrangement joins TRBV3-1 to TRBJ2-1, with D possibly TRBD1 on 6 matching bases. The CDR3 length is 16 residues. Trimming removed 4 bases from V and 5 bases from J, with 18 bases in between. Germline V lookup: CDR1 LGHDT, CDR2 YNNKEL (reference sequence). The CDR3, as DNA: TGTGCCAGCAGCCGATCACAGGGTAGACGGGACAATGAGCAGTTCTTC. It specifies CASSRSQGRRDNEQFF.

This clonotype showed up just a few times. V usage is TRBV10-3 and J usage is TRBJ2-7; 7 bases agree with TRBD1. Germline CDR1 ENHRY, CDR2 SYGVKD. The CDR3 spans 17 residues. V lost 3 bases and J lost 0; bases outside the gene matches: 11. The CDR3, as DNA: TGTGCCATCAGTGATTCCCTCCTGGGACAGCCCTCCTACGAGCAGTACTTC. Protein product: CAISDSLLGQPSYEQYF.

This clonotype has at least ten counts. This chain connects TRBV29-1 to TRBJ2-1, with 9 bases fitting TRBD2. The V segment lost 3 bases and the J segment 3 bases; nucleotides outside the gene matches: 6. CDR1 is SQVTM, CDR2 ANQGSEA, per germline. This CDR3 contains 15 residues. The CDR3 sequence is CSVDPTSGSYNEQFF. The CDR3 DNA is TGCAGCGTTGACCCGACTAGCGGAAGCTACAATGAGCAGTTCTTC.

In this sample, this clonotype turned up a few times. The rearrangement uses TRBV5-5 and TRBJ2-1; TRBD1 might be the D (5 bases). Trimming cost V 4 bases and J 8 bases, with 16 bases left between them. Germline V gene sequence: CDR1 SGHKS, CDR2 YYEKEE (reference sequence). The CDR3 spans 14 residues. The CDR3 DNA reads as TGTGCCAGCAGCCTCGCAAGGGGCCGCGATGAGCAGTTCTTC. Residues: CASSLARGRDEQFF.

Ten or more counts support this clonotype. The CDR3 nucleotides read TGTGCCAGCAAGGACGGGGTAGGACGGGGGGAGAACACTGAAGCTTTCTTT. It yields the protein CASKDGVGRGENTEAFF. The V gene is TRBV6-1, the J gene TRBJ1-1; maybe TRBD1 (5 bases). V shed 7 bases and J shed 1 base, with 22 bases lying between them. Germline V lookup: CDR1 MNHNS, CDR2 SASEGT. CDR3 length equals 17 residues.

The chain recombines TRBV24-1 with TRBJ2-5; 9 positions agree with TRBD2. CDR3 length: 15 residues. J gave up 5 bases and V 0 bases, and 3 bases lay outside the gene matches. Per the germline V gene, CDR1 is KGHDR and CDR2 is SFDVKD. CDR3 amino acids: CATSDLAGGPETQYF. The CDR3 coding sequence is TGTGCCACCAGTGATTTGGCGGGAGGGCCGGAGACCCAGTACTTC.

This clonotype was detected a few times. The V call is TRBV7-9, the J call TRBJ1-1, with D tentatively TRBD1 (6 bases). Germline CDR1 and CDR2: SEHNR and FQNEAQ (reference sequence). The CDR3 is made up of 15 amino acids. Trimming removed 4 bases from V and 1 base from J, with 13 bases in between. CDR3 nucleotide sequence: TGTGCCAGCAGCTCTACCGGGACACAGAACACTGAAGCTTTCTTT. It specifies CASSSTGTQNTEAFF.

This clonotype was counted between two and nine times. The CDR3 coding sequence is TGTGCCAGCAGCGTAGTAGAAGGGGTATCTGGAAACACCATATATTTT. This sequence encodes CASSVVEGVSGNTIYF. The chain links TRBV9 to TRBJ1-3, with D possibly TRBD1 on 5 matching bases. The ends were cut back, 0 bases at V and 1 base at J, with 11 bases in the middle. From germline, CDR1 is SGDLS and CDR2 YYNGEE. This CDR3 has 16 amino acids.

This clonotype has at least ten counts. The chain carries TRBV5-1 and TRBJ2-3; tentatively, D is TRBD2 (5 bases). CDR1 is SGHRS, CDR2 YFSETQ, per germline. The CDR3 has 16 amino acids. V shed 2 bases and J shed 2 bases, with 15 bases lying between them. CDR3 sequence reads: CASSFDSVYSTDTQYF. CDR3 in DNA: TGCGCCAGCAGCTTTGATAGCGTTTATTCCACAGATACGCAGTATTTT.

Many counts were recorded for this clonotype. The chain has TRBV24-1 and TRBJ2-7; 7 nucleotides line up with TRBD1. This CDR3 is built from 14 residues. Germline CDR1 reads KGHDR; CDR2 reads SFDVKD. V shed 2 bases, J shed 2 bases, and the junction held 2 bases outside the gene matches. This CDR3 is CATSDWDSPYEQYF. In nucleotides, the CDR3 is TGTGCCACCAGTGATTGGGACAGTCCCTACGAGCAGTACTTC.

A single count supports this clonotype. The V call is TRBV5-5, the J call TRBJ2-7, with a possible D match to TRBD1 (5 bases). With 2 bases removed from V and 4 bases from J, the gap between germline ends came to 13 bases. CDR3 size: 14 residues. Germline V gives CDR1 SGHKS, CDR2 YYEKEE (reference sequence). As DNA, the CDR3 is TGTGCCAGCAGCTTCCCGCAGGGCGGTTACGAGCAGTACTTC. Its translation is CASSFPQGGYEQYF.

This clonotype was detected ten times or more. The CDR3 region has the DNA TGTGCCAGCAGCTGGGGGGGTGAAGCTTTCTTT. It encodes CASSWGGEAFF. The V and J genes are TRBV28 and TRBJ1-1; tentative D call: TRBD1 (5 bases). V dropped 6 bases and J dropped 7 bases, with 9 bases sitting between them. The length of the CDR3 is 11 residues. The germline gives CDR1 MDHEN, CDR2 SYDVKM.